Listed here are 17 T cell receptor beta chains from one sample, sequenced in a study of CD8+ T cells in alopecia areata. Extraction of RNA preceded its reverse transcription into cDNA, which served as the sequencing template. Clones were read by immunoSEQ multiplex PCR, and TCRdb kept only the in-frame ones, dropping some. The sample gives 150,000 to 160,000 clones, less than 65% of which show up once; approximately 19% is in the top ten. Sequencing used CD8+ T cells sorted from blood, obtained at week 0. Receptors were obtained from a human donor with alopecia areata.

This clone has only a few counts. The V call is TRBV19, the J call TRBJ1-1; D call uncertain. The CDR3 totals 11 residues. Germline assignment: CDR1 LNHDA and CDR2 SQIVND (reference sequence). Trimming cost V 7 bases and J 1 base, with 4 bases left between them. The CDR3: CASMWNTEAFF. The CDR3 bases are TGTGCCAGTATGTGGAACACTGAAGCTTTCTTT.

The chain combines TRBV28 with TRBJ2-5; D is uncertain. V was clipped by 6 bases and J by 3 bases, with 17 bases between them. CDR3 length: 15 amino acids. CDR1 MDHEN and CDR2 SYDVKM come from the germline V gene. Written as DNA, the CDR3 is TGTGCCAGCAGGTTCCTCCACGCGAAGAAAGAGACCCAGTACTTC. It yields the protein CASRFLHAKKETQYF. Using reference TRBV28 and TRBJ2-5 for the parts outside the CDR3, the full variable domain is DVKVTQSSRYLVKRTGEKVFLECVQDMDHENMFWYRQDPGLGLRLIYFSYDVKMKEKGDIPEGYSVSREKKERFSLILESASTNQTSMYLCASRFLHAKKETQYFGPGTRLLVL.

Only a few counts were recorded for this clone. The gene calls are TRBV7-9 and TRBJ2-2, with no clear D. There are 15 residues in the CDR3. Trimming removed 4 bases at V and 4 bases at J, with 13 bases between. The germline gives CDR1 SEHNR, CDR2 FQNEAQ (reference sequence). CDR3: CASSSPARTTGELFF. CDR3 sequence (DNA): TGTGCCAGCAGCTCCCCGGCCAGGACCACCGGGGAGCTGTTTTTT.

The count of this clone is one. The chain has TRBV19 and TRBJ1-1; D uncertain. The CDR3 has 13 amino acids. The germline V and J ends were trimmed by 5 bases and 5 bases, with 12 bases remaining between them. Germline CDR1 LNHDA, CDR2 SQIVND (reference sequence). The CDR3 DNA follows: TGTGCCAGTAGTCTCAATCAGTTAACTGAAGCTTTCTTT. Protein product: CASSLNQLTEAFF.

This chain joins TRBV9 and TRBJ2-3, with a tentative D call TRBD1 (5 bases). V lost 2 bases and J lost 4, with 8 bases in between. This CDR3 has 13 residues. Germline CDR1 reads SGDLS; CDR2 reads YYNGEE. The CDR3 is CASSVQGADTQYF. CDR3 bases: TGTGCCAGCAGCGTCCAGGGCGCAGATACGCAGTATTTT.

As regards this clone: The identical CDR3 is also encoded by other nucleotide sequences in the sample. The chain combines TRBV6-5 with TRBJ2-1; the D is unclear. The CDR3 consists of 11 residues. Germline V gives CDR1 MNHEY, CDR2 SVGAGI. The germline V and J ends were trimmed by 0 bases and 8 bases, with 2 bases remaining between them. The CDR3 region has the DNA TGTGCCAGCAGTTACTCGGATGAGCAGTTCTTC. Translation: CASSYSDEQFF.

The rearrangement links TRBV9 to TRBJ2-2; D is perhaps TRBD1 (6 bases). The V gene lost 3 bases and the J gene lost 2 bases, with 11 bases spanning the gap. Germline CDR1 SGDLS, CDR2 YYNGEE. The CDR3 is 15 residues long. The CDR3 DNA reads TGTGCCAGCAGCGGACAGGACCTTAACACCGGGGAGCTGTTTTTT. Amino acid sequence: CASSGQDLNTGELFF.

This clone has a single count. This chain connects TRBV15 to TRBJ2-2, with 7 bases lining up with TRBD1. V lost 11 bases, J lost 0 bases, and 12 bases stayed unmatched. CDR3 size: 16 residues. CDR1 is LNHNV and CDR2 is YYDKDF in the germline V gene (reference sequence). The CDR3 DNA is TGTGCCTCGTCCGTATCGGGACAGACGAACACCGGGGAGCTGTTTTTT. This gives the protein CASSVSGQTNTGELFF.

This clone was seen only a few times. V usage is TRBV28 and J usage is TRBJ2-6; D is unresolved. Per the germline V gene, CDR1 is MDHEN and CDR2 is SYDVKM. The V end lost 5 bases, the J end lost 2 bases, and 10 bases lay between the germline ends. This CDR3 contains 15 residues. CDR3 residues: CASSPPSTGANVLTF. In DNA, the CDR3 is TGTGCCAGCAGTCCCCCCTCCACTGGGGCCAACGTCCTGACTTTC.

The chain couples TRBV7-2 to TRBJ1-1; no definite D call. The V gene lost 5 bases and the J gene lost 5 bases, with 9 bases spanning the gap. CDR1 and CDR2 from the germline V gene are SGHTA and FQGNSA. CDR3 length equals 12 residues. This CDR3 is CASSPGWTEAFF. The CDR3 coding sequence is TGTGCCAGCAGCCCCGGGTGGACTGAAGCTTTCTTT.

The chain combines TRBV30 with TRBJ2-7; 10 nucleotides line up with TRBD2. This CDR3 is built from 12 residues. Germline values: CDR1 GTSNPN, CDR2 SVGIG (reference sequence). Germline trimming cut 5 bases from V and 7 bases from J; bases unmatched to any gene: 5. Written as DNA, the CDR3 is TGTGCCTGGTCAAGCGGGGGGGATGAGCAGTACTTC. It translates to CAWSSGGDEQYF.

The chain carries TRBV7-9 and TRBJ2-7; D is possibly TRBD1 or TRBD2 (5 bases each). Between the trimmed V and J ends, which lost 0 bases and 2 bases, there was a span of 11 bases. CDR1 SEHNR and CDR2 FQNEAQ come from the germline V gene (reference sequence). This CDR3 is 15 amino acids long. For the CDR3, the DNA is TGTGCCAGCAGCTTAGCGCTGGGGACCACCTACGAGCAGTACTTC. Translation gives CASSLALGTTYEQYF. The complete variable domain, with remaining parts taken from reference TRBV7-9 and TRBJ2-7, reads DTGVSQNPRHKITKRGQNVTFRCDPISEHNRLYWYRQTLGQGPEFLTYFQNEAQLEKSRLLSDRFSAERPKGSFSTLEIQRTEQGDSAMYLCASSLALGTTYEQYFGPGTRLTVT.

This clone was counted between two and nine times. The genes are TRBV30 and TRBJ1-2, with D unresolved. The CDR3 is made up of 13 amino acids. Trimming removed 4 bases at V and 3 bases at J, with 12 bases between. Germline V CDR1 and CDR2: GTSNPN, SVGIG (reference sequence). CDR3 DNA sequence: TGTGCCTGGACGGGTGTGGAGGACTATGGCTACACCTTC. This encodes CAWTGVEDYGYTF.

The chain employs TRBV7-9 and TRBJ2-1; possible D gene TRBD1, 5 bases. V lost 7 bases and J 9 bases, leaving 10 bases between the germline ends. Germline V CDR1 and CDR2: SEHNR, FQNEAQ (reference sequence). The CDR3 contains 11 residues. CDR3 residues: CASMGPGEQFF. The CDR3 bases are TGTGCCAGCATGGGGCCGGGTGAGCAGTTCTTC. Full variable domain (missing parts from reference TRBV7-9 and TRBJ2-1): DTGVSQNPRHKITKRGQNVTFRCDPISEHNRLYWYRQTLGQGPEFLTYFQNEAQLEKSRLLSDRFSAERPKGSFSTLEIQRTEQGDSAMYLCASMGPGEQFFGPGTRLTVL.

This clone came up a few times. The chain uses TRBV7-9 and TRBJ2-3; no clear D. Germline V gene lookup returns CDR1 SEHNR and CDR2 FQNEAQ (reference sequence). The V end was cut by 6 bases, the J end by 4 bases, with 8 bases between. The CDR3 has 12 amino acids. CDR3 nucleotides: TGTGCCAGCAGTTCATATCCAGATACGCAGTATTTT. This gives the protein CASSSYPDTQYF.

The chain combines TRBV6-4 with TRBJ1-1; 8 bases are a match to TRBD1. CDR1 is MRHNA, CDR2 SNTAGT, per germline. Germline trimming cut 4 bases from V and 6 bases from J; bases unmatched to any gene: 4. This CDR3 region has 13 residues. CDR3 nucleotide sequence: TGTGCCAGCAGTGTCCAACAGGGGGCTGAAGCTTTCTTT. The encoded protein is CASSVQQGAEAFF.

This clone was observed a few times. The rearrangement uses TRBV29-1 and TRBJ1-2, with 8 nucleotides matching TRBD1. V shed 2 bases, J shed 7 bases, and the junction held 9 bases outside the gene matches. Germline assignment: CDR1 SQVTM and CDR2 ANQGSEA. CDR3 size: 14 residues. The CDR3 DNA follows: TGCAGCGTTGAATATGTGGCAGGGGGCCTTGGCTACACCTTC. Amino acid sequence: CSVEYVAGGLGYTF.